Shown below are 21 T cell receptor beta chains from a single sample sequenced in a study of blood T cell repertoires in COVID-19 (dated by TCRdb to the early 2020s). Libraries came from the immunoSEQ multiplex PCR assay. In TCRdb, the immuneACCESS table is reduced to in-frame sequences with V and J assigned. These tables do not hold every clone; where another copy was compared, an unresolved V gene accounts for under half, and the others remain unexplained. Within this sample are 130,000 to 150,000 clones, with under 85% of them counted one time only. About 6.4% of the sample belongs to the ten largest clones. The specimen was peripheral blood. The receptor source for this set is a human donor in a cohort sampled during active COVID-19.

The genes are TRBV18 and TRBJ2-7, with TRBD1 identical over 9 bases. Unmatched junction bases numbered 3, after V lost 2 bases and J lost 4 bases. The CDR3 is made up of 14 amino acids. CDR1 is KGHSH and CDR2 is LQKENI in the germline V gene. The CDR3 loop reads CASSPLDRGYEQYF. The CDR3 DNA reads TGTGCCAGCTCACCATTGGACAGGGGTTACGAGCAGTACTTC. The full variable domain, completed using reference TRBV18 and TRBJ2-7, is NAGVMQNPRHLVRRRGQEARLRCSPMKGHSHVYWYRQLPEEGLKFMVYLQKENIIDESGMPKERFSAEFPKEGPSILRIQQVVRGDSAAYFCASSPLDRGYEQYFGPGTRLTVT.

V gene TRBV19 combines with J gene TRBJ2-2; 8 bases agree with TRBD1. V lost 6 bases, J lost 6 bases, and 3 bases stayed unmatched. This CDR3 has 13 amino acids. The germline gives CDR1 LNHDA, CDR2 SQIVND (reference sequence). CDR3 protein: CASSWTGPGELFF. As DNA, the CDR3 is TGTGCCAGTAGCTGGACAGGGCCCGGGGAGCTGTTTTTT.

Turning to this clone: The identical CDR3 is also encoded by other nucleotide sequences in the sample. V usage is TRBV28 and J usage is TRBJ1-5, with TRBD1 as a possible D gene (5 bases). V was trimmed by 7 bases and J by 1 base, leaving 5 bases between them. Germline lookup yields CDR1 MDHEN and CDR2 SYDVKM. The CDR3 length is 12 residues. CDR3 bases: TGTGCCAGCACAGGGAGCAATCAGCCCCAGCATTTT. Its protein product is CASTGSNQPQHF.

The chain recombines TRBV5-8 with TRBJ2-7; D possibly corresponds to TRBD1 (6 bases). V was shortened by 4 bases and J by 0 bases, with 8 bases between the two germline ends. This CDR3 contains 13 residues. CDR1 and CDR2 (germline): SGHTS, YDEGEE. The CDR3 here is CASSNRASYEQYF. The CDR3 DNA follows: TGTGCCAGCAGCAACAGGGCCTCCTACGAGCAGTACTTC.

The gene calls are TRBV7-2 and TRBJ1-6; 7 bases align to TRBD1. CDR3 length equals 15 residues. Germline V gene sequence: CDR1 SGHTA, CDR2 FQGNSA. The V and J ends lost 1 base and 13 bases, in that order; junction bases with no gene match: 10. The CDR3 reads CASSLDGRQGGPLHF. CDR3 sequence (DNA): TGTGCCAGCAGCTTAGATGGTCGACAGGGAGGCCCCCTCCACTTT.

The chain employs TRBV6-5 and TRBJ1-2; 7 bases match TRBD1. This CDR3 comprises 15 residues. CDR1 is MNHEY and CDR2 is SVGAGI in the germline V gene. The V segment lost 5 bases and the J segment 1 base; nucleotides outside the gene matches: 7. CDR3: CASSNFGQDNYGYTF. In DNA, the CDR3 is TGTGCCAGCAGTAACTTCGGACAGGATAACTATGGCTACACCTTC.

This clone was counted a few times. Other DNA sequences from this sample encode an identical CDR3 as well. The V call is TRBV5-1, the J call TRBJ2-3; 8 bases match TRBD2. The germline gives CDR1 SGHRS, CDR2 YFSETQ. This CDR3 comprises 14 residues. V dropped 3 bases and J dropped 3; count of bases not matched to a gene: 3. This chain's CDR3 is CASSYGGETDTQYF. CDR3 nucleotides: TGCGCCAGCAGCTACGGGGGGGAAACAGATACGCAGTATTTT.

The V and J genes are TRBV6-2 or TRBV6-3 and TRBJ1-5; 8 positions agree with TRBD1. Germline CDR1 MNHEY, CDR2 SVGEGT. The V segment lost 3 bases and the J segment 4 bases; nucleotides outside the gene matches: 5. The CDR3 totals 15 residues. CDR3 nucleotide sequence: TGTGCCAGCAGTTATCGCGGACAGGGTAATCAGCCCCAGCATTTT. Translated: CASSYRGQGNQPQHF.

In this sample, this clone turned up a few times. The chain employs TRBV2 and TRBJ1-1; 7 nucleotides line up with TRBD1. V gave up 6 bases and J gave up 1 base; unmatched junction bases: 5. The CDR3 runs 14 residues. Germline loops: CDR1 SNHLY, CDR2 FYNNEI. In DNA, the CDR3 is TGTGCCAGCAGCCCGACAGGGCCGAACACTGAAGCTTTCTTT. This gives the protein CASSPTGPNTEAFF.

The chain carries TRBV28 and TRBJ2-5; D is uncertain. V was clipped by 10 bases and J by 4 bases, with 13 bases between them. Germline CDR1 is MDHEN and CDR2 is SYDVKM. This CDR3 has 12 amino acids. The CDR3 loop is CATLHTGETQYF. The CDR3 region has the DNA TGTGCCACACTCCACACGGGAGAGACCCAGTACTTC.

This rearrangement joins TRBV24-1 to TRBJ2-2, with D possibly matching TRBD2 (6 bases). This CDR3 has 18 residues. CDR1 is KGHDR, CDR2 SFDVKD, per germline. V lost 0 bases and J lost 7, with 20 bases in between. The CDR3 here is CATSDLQLEGWVGGELFF. The CDR3 DNA reads as TGTGCCACCAGTGATTTGCAATTGGAGGGGTGGGTTGGCGGGGAGCTGTTTTTT.

The chain joins TRBV5-6 to TRBJ2-3; a weak D match, TRBD2 (6 bases). CDR1 and CDR2 (germline): SGHDT, YYEEEE. The CDR3 covers 17 residues. With 4 bases removed from V and 0 bases from J, the gap between germline ends came to 18 bases. The CDR3 loop reads CASSRRGTGVSTDTQYF. The CDR3 DNA reads as TGTGCCAGCAGCCGCCGGGGTACGGGGGTCAGCACAGATACGCAGTATTTT. Full variable domain (rest looked up from reference TRBV5-6 and TRBJ2-3): DAGVTQSPTHLIKTRGQQVTLRCSPKSGHDTVSWYQQALGQGPQFIFQYYEEEERQRGNFPDRFSGHQFPNYSSELNVNALLLGDSALYLCASSRRGTGVSTDTQYFGPGTRLTVL.

The chain couples TRBV5-4 to TRBJ1-3, with D possibly matching TRBD1 (6 bases). V gave up 4 bases and J gave up 7 bases, with 18 bases separating them. This CDR3 has 15 amino acids. Germline values: CDR1 SGHNT, CDR2 YYREEE (reference sequence). CDR3 in DNA: TGTGCCAGCAGCGTCGGGGGGCGCGGTGGTAACACCATATATTTT. This sequence encodes CASSVGGRGGNTIYF.

The chain has TRBV11-1 and TRBJ2-7, with D perhaps TRBD1 (6 bases). The CDR3 runs 12 residues. Trimming cost V 8 bases and J 4 bases, with 12 bases left between them. Germline V gives CDR1 SGHAT, CDR2 FQDESV (reference sequence). The CDR3 region has the DNA TGTGCCAGCGGGGGACAAGGGTACGAGCAGTACTTC. It specifies CASGGQGYEQYF.

The CDR3 nucleotides are TGTGCCAGCTCACCTCCCCTTCAGGCCGGACTAGCGGGGGCCTCCTACGAGCAGTACTTC. Residues: CASSPPLQAGLAGASYEQYF. The rearrangement joins TRBV18 to TRBJ2-7; 13 nucleotides align to TRBD2. Germline values: CDR1 KGHSH, CDR2 LQKENI. Losses at the gene ends were 3 bases for V and 0 bases for J; bases not matched to a gene: 14. The CDR3 length is 20 residues.

This rearrangement joins TRBV15 to TRBJ2-1; no clear D gene. Germline V gene data show CDR1 as LNHNV and CDR2 as YYDKDF (reference sequence). The V end was cut by 5 bases, the J end by 1 base, with 9 bases between. The CDR3 covers 14 residues. The CDR3 region is CATSPVLSYNEQFF. CDR3 coding DNA: TGTGCCACCAGCCCCGTCTTGTCCTACAATGAGCAGTTCTTC.

The gene calls are TRBV19 and TRBJ2-1; D is possibly TRBD2 (5 bases). Between the trimmed V and J ends, which lost 1 base and 6 bases, there was a span of 10 bases. This CDR3 contains 14 residues. Germline loops: CDR1 LNHDA, CDR2 SQIVND (reference sequence). In DNA form, the CDR3 reads TGTGCCAGTAGTATAGCTCCGGGAACCAATGAGCAGTTCTTC. This sequence encodes CASSIAPGTNEQFF. The complete variable domain, with remaining parts taken from reference TRBV19 and TRBJ2-1, reads DGGITQSPKYLFRKEGQNVTLSCEQNLNHDAMYWYRQDPGQGLRLIYYSQIVNDFQKGDIAEGYSVSREKKESFPLTVTSAQKNPTAFYLCASSIAPGTNEQFFGPGTRLTVL.

This clone was detected only once. The V and J genes are TRBV5-3 and TRBJ1-2; TRBD1 matches 11 bases. TRBV5-3 is marked as an open reading frame, function uncertain. V trimming: 4 bases; J trimming: 7 bases; junction bases outside the gene matches: 9. This CDR3 has 15 residues. The CDR3 region has the DNA TGTGCCAGAAGCACAGGACAGGGGGCGTATATTGGCTACACCTTC. Protein sequence: CARSTGQGAYIGYTF.

V and J are TRBV6-2 or TRBV6-3 and TRBJ2-3; 12 bases map to TRBD2. V shed 2 bases, J shed 4 bases, and the junction held 10 bases outside the gene matches. This CDR3 is 18 amino acids long. Germline V gene lookup returns CDR1 MNHEY and CDR2 SVGEGT. Here the CDR3 DNA reads TGTGCCAGCAGTTACGTCCTAGCGGGGGGGAGGTTATCAGATACGCAGTATTTT. It translates to CASSYVLAGGRLSDTQYF.

The chain combines TRBV11-2 with TRBJ2-1; 13 bases are shared with TRBD2. V was clipped by 5 bases and J by 7 bases; unmatched bases: 2. The CDR3 length is 14 residues. The germline V gene has CDR1 SGHAT and CDR2 FQNNGV. In DNA form, the CDR3 reads TGTGCCAGCAGCGCGGGACTAGCGGGGAATGAGCAGTTCTTC. This codes for CASSAGLAGNEQFF.

The rearrangement links TRBV5-5 to TRBJ2-3; TRBD2 matches at 8 bases. The CDR3 is 14 amino acids. The V and J ends lost 7 bases and 4 bases, in that order; junction bases with no gene match: 8. The V gene's germline CDR1 is SGHKS and CDR2 YYEKEE (reference sequence). CDR3 nucleotide sequence: TGTGCCAGCGGGTCGCGGGGGGCCCCAGATACGCAGTATTTT. This sequence encodes CASGSRGAPDTQYF.